These T cell receptor beta chains were read from a single sample in a study of T-cell reconstitution after alpha-beta-depleted transplantation in children. TCRdb analysed the PCR reads with MiXCR anew, one entry per CDR3 protein. The data contain about 980,000 distinct CDR3 sequences, less than 30% of them singletons. The sample in question was PBMCs, mostly from graft donor cells, obtained 360 days after TCRalphabeta/CD19-depleted stem cell transplant. The receptors derive from a boy in the first two years of life who had a stem cell transplant for SCID, so the T cells may come from the graft donor. The CDR3 runs from the conserved cysteine through the conserved F or W. Fields, in order: J gene, D gene, clone size, V gene, CDR3 protein, CDR3 DNA. The D gene is left open where the match is weak. Clone size appears in some rows only: once, few, many, or a class for an expanded clone.

j_call: TRBJ2-1
d_call: -
clone_size: few
v_call: TRBV20-1
cdr3_aa: CSASRPAGSGDRENEQFF
cdr3_nt: TGCAGTGCTAGCCGCCCGGCGGGAAGCGGGGACAGAGAGAATGAGCAGTTCTTC

j_call: TRBJ1-5
d_call: TRBD1
clone_size: -
v_call: TRBV4-1
cdr3_aa: CASSRAGTEGSQPQHF
cdr3_nt: TGCGCCAGCAGCCGCGCCGGGACAGAGGGGAGTCAGCCCCAGCATTTT

j_call: TRBJ2-1
d_call: TRBD2
clone_size: -
v_call: TRBV5-1
cdr3_aa: CASFSGVGRDEQFF
cdr3_nt: TGCGCCAGCTTTAGCGGGGTCGGTCGGGATGAGCAGTTCTTC

j_call: TRBJ1-1
d_call: -
clone_size: -
v_call: TRBV12-3/TRBV12-4
cdr3_aa: CASSLRSIGPRGAFF
cdr3_nt: TGTGCCAGCAGTTTAAGAAGCATAGGGCCCAGGGGTGCTTTCTTT

j_call: TRBJ2-4
d_call: -
clone_size: few
v_call: TRBV5-1
cdr3_aa: CASSSRMGAAKNIQYF
cdr3_nt: TGCGCCAGCAGCTCCCGTATGGGGGCGGCCAAAAACATTCAGTACTTC

j_call: TRBJ1-2
d_call: TRBD1
clone_size: once
v_call: TRBV2
cdr3_aa: CAIDGTGLGGYTF
cdr3_nt: TGTGCCATCGACGGGACAGGGCTCGGCGGCTACACCTTC

j_call: TRBJ2-5
d_call: -
clone_size: -
v_call: TRBV5-1
cdr3_aa: CASSLVSLSGETQYF
cdr3_nt: TGCGCCAGCAGCTTGGTGAGCCTATCTGGAGAGACCCAGTACTTC

j_call: TRBJ1-4
d_call: -
clone_size: -
v_call: TRBV3-1
cdr3_aa: CASSQDRGEKLFF
cdr3_nt: TGTGCCAGCAGCCAAGATCGAGGTGAAAAACTGTTTTTT

j_call: TRBJ2-1
d_call: TRBD2
clone_size: few
v_call: TRBV4-1
cdr3_aa: CASSHGTRAYEQFF
cdr3_nt: TGCGCCAGCAGCCATGGGACTAGAGCGTATGAGCAGTTCTTC

j_call: TRBJ1-6
d_call: -
clone_size: few
v_call: TRBV7-9
cdr3_aa: CASSPTDLHF
cdr3_nt: TGTGCCAGCAGCCCAACGGACCTCCACTTT

j_call: TRBJ2-2
d_call: TRBD2
clone_size: -
v_call: TRBV11-1
cdr3_aa: CASSPGTSGDANTGELFF
cdr3_nt: TGTGCCAGCAGCCCCGGGACTAGCGGGGACGCGAACACCGGGGAGCTGTTTTTT

j_call: TRBJ2-7
d_call: TRBD1
clone_size: -
v_call: TRBV20-1
cdr3_aa: CSARDKLRSDRGSYEQYF
cdr3_nt: TGCAGTGCTAGAGATAAGTTACGGTCGGACAGGGGATCCTACGAGCAGTACTTC

j_call: TRBJ2-7
d_call: TRBD1
clone_size: -
v_call: TRBV10-3
cdr3_aa: CAIRGDRAPLFYEQYF
cdr3_nt: TGTGCCATCAGGGGGGACAGGGCCCCACTGTTCTACGAGCAGTACTTC

j_call: TRBJ2-7
d_call: -
clone_size: few
v_call: TRBV6-5
cdr3_aa: CASSWRTAPNEQYF
cdr3_nt: TGTGCCAGCAGTTGGAGGACAGCCCCCAACGAGCAGTACTTC

j_call: TRBJ1-6
d_call: TRBD1
clone_size: few
v_call: TRBV12-3/TRBV12-4
cdr3_aa: CASRPGQGKNSPLHF
cdr3_nt: TGTGCCAGCAGACCAGGACAGGGGAAGAATTCACCCCTCCACTTT

j_call: TRBJ2-5
d_call: -
clone_size: few
v_call: TRBV10-3
cdr3_aa: CAISDWDQETQYF
cdr3_nt: TGTGCCATCAGTGATTGGGACCAAGAGACCCAGTACTTC

j_call: TRBJ2-1
d_call: -
clone_size: many
v_call: TRBV6-5
cdr3_aa: CASSYSGGYYNEQFF
cdr3_nt: TGTGCCAGCAGTTACTCCGGGGGCTACTACAATGAGCAGTTCTTC

j_call: TRBJ2-3
d_call: -
clone_size: -
v_call: TRBV28
cdr3_aa: CASSLTTPGSVGPDTQYF
cdr3_nt: TGTGCCAGCAGTTTAACTACGCCCGGGTCCGTGGGCCCAGATACGCAGTATTTT

j_call: TRBJ1-2
d_call: TRBD1
clone_size: few
v_call: TRBV12-3/TRBV12-4
cdr3_aa: CASSWDRGGGYTF
cdr3_nt: TGTGCCAGCAGTTGGGACAGGGGAGGTGGCTACACCTTC

j_call: TRBJ2-1
d_call: -
clone_size: few
v_call: TRBV21-1
cdr3_aa: CASSLRASITISNEQFF
cdr3_nt: TGTGCCAGCAGCCTACGAGCTTCGATTACAATTTCTAATGAGCAGTTCTTC

j_call: TRBJ2-3
d_call: TRBD1
clone_size: -
v_call: TRBV28
cdr3_aa: CASSIIQGPTDTQYF
cdr3_nt: TGTGCCAGCAGTATCATACAGGGGCCCACAGATACGCAGTATTTT

j_call: TRBJ2-7
d_call: TRBD1
clone_size: -
v_call: TRBV12-3/TRBV12-4
cdr3_aa: CASSLGRTGGSYEQYF
cdr3_nt: TGTGCCAGCAGTTTGGGGAGGACAGGGGGCTCCTACGAGCAGTACTTC

j_call: TRBJ2-1
d_call: -
clone_size: -
v_call: TRBV6-2/TRBV6-3
cdr3_aa: CASSLSGFYNEQFF
cdr3_nt: TGTGCCAGCAGTTTATCCGGTTTCTACAATGAGCAGTTCTTC

j_call: TRBJ2-2
d_call: TRBD2
clone_size: once
v_call: TRBV7-2
cdr3_aa: CASSRTPGGYTGELFF
cdr3_nt: TGTGCCAGCAGCCGCACACCGGGGGGGTACACCGGGGAGCTGTTTTTT

j_call: TRBJ2-5
d_call: TRBD2
clone_size: few
v_call: TRBV3-1
cdr3_aa: CASSRGLARGETQYF
cdr3_nt: TGTGCCAGCAGCCGAGGACTAGCTCGGGGGGAGACCCAGTACTTC

j_call: TRBJ2-3
d_call: TRBD2
clone_size: -
v_call: TRBV7-7
cdr3_aa: CASSVGTSGGSDTQYF
cdr3_nt: TGTGCCAGCAGCGTTGGGACTAGCGGGGGTTCAGATACGCAGTATTTT

j_call: TRBJ1-1
d_call: -
clone_size: few
v_call: TRBV28
cdr3_aa: CASSLRTVLNTEAFF
cdr3_nt: TGTGCCAGCAGTCTAAGGACTGTTCTGAACACTGAAGCTTTCTTT

j_call: TRBJ2-3
d_call: -
clone_size: -
v_call: TRBV5-5
cdr3_aa: CASSLEDPVWGVTDTQYF
cdr3_nt: TGTGCCAGCAGCTTGGAGGACCCGGTCTGGGGGGTCACAGATACGCAGTATTTT

j_call: TRBJ2-1
d_call: TRBD2
clone_size: -
v_call: TRBV20-1
cdr3_aa: CSARDLGGGPVVGEQFF
cdr3_nt: TGCAGTGCTAGAGATCTGGGCGGGGGGCCCGTCGTGGGTGAGCAGTTCTTC

j_call: TRBJ1-1
d_call: -
clone_size: few
v_call: TRBV4-3
cdr3_aa: CASSQDFGGETEAFF
cdr3_nt: TGCGCCAGCAGCCAAGATTTCGGGGGAGAGACTGAAGCTTTCTTT

j_call: TRBJ1-1
d_call: -
clone_size: few
v_call: TRBV5-5
cdr3_aa: CASSLFSGGNTEAFF
cdr3_nt: TGTGCCAGCAGCTTGTTTTCAGGCGGGAACACTGAAGCTTTCTTT

j_call: TRBJ2-7
d_call: -
clone_size: few
v_call: TRBV4-3
cdr3_aa: CASSQDLTGDNEQYF
cdr3_nt: TGCGCCAGCAGCCAAGATCTGACAGGCGATAACGAGCAGTACTTC

j_call: TRBJ1-2
d_call: -
clone_size: -
v_call: TRBV12-3/TRBV12-4
cdr3_aa: CASSLMYYGYTF
cdr3_nt: TGTGCCAGCAGTTTAATGTACTATGGCTACACCTTC

j_call: TRBJ2-2
d_call: -
clone_size: few
v_call: TRBV27
cdr3_aa: CASSLRTGSGSGELFF
cdr3_nt: TGTGCCAGCAGTTTACGGACGGGGTCTGGGAGCGGGGAGCTGTTTTTT

j_call: TRBJ2-7
d_call: -
clone_size: -
v_call: TRBV9
cdr3_aa: CASSPGALASYEQYF
cdr3_nt: TGTGCCAGCAGCCCAGGGGCCTTGGCCTCCTACGAGCAGTACTTC